Below, 4 T cell receptor beta chains from the same sample are listed, as sequenced in a study of tumor-infiltrating lymphocytes in localized non-small cell lung cancer. The data were produced by immunoSEQ multiplex PCR, yet TCRdb's version contains in-frame clones alone and is incomplete. Of just under 5,000 clones detected, more than 95% appear once; the ten largest clones hold around 3.1%. Specimen: uninvolved lung tissue not adjacent to the tumor. Every receptor here comes from a human donor with non-small cell lung cancer.

The chain combines TRBV6-1 with TRBJ2-3; 7 nucleotides agree with TRBD2. V gave up 2 bases and J gave up 0 bases; unmatched junction bases: 11. Germline CDR1 reads MNHNS; CDR2 reads SASEGT. The CDR3 is 18 residues long. This CDR3 is CASSERAGRDTSTDTQYF. The CDR3, as DNA: TGTGCCAGCAGTGAAAGAGCGGGACGCGACACTAGCACAGATACGCAGTATTTT.

V gene TRBV2 combines with J gene TRBJ2-1; maybe TRBD2 (5 bases). The CDR3 runs to 14 residues. CDR1 and CDR2 from the germline V gene are SNHLY and FYNNEI. The V and J ends lost 2 bases and 8 bases respectively, with 13 bases between them. The CDR3 nucleotides are TGTGCCAGCAGTGAATCCACTAGTAGAGATGAGCAGTTCTTC. The encoded protein is CASSESTSRDEQFF.

This chain connects TRBV2 to TRBJ1-2; no definite D call. Deletions cut 6 bases from V and 5 bases from J, with 7 bases between. This CDR3 is built from 11 residues. The germline V gene has CDR1 SNHLY and CDR2 FYNNEI. The CDR3 nucleotides read TGTGCCAGCAGGCCGGATTATGGCTACACCTTC. Translation gives CASRPDYGYTF.

DNA of the CDR3: TGTGCCAGCGTAAGGGACACCTCCACAGATACGCAGTATTTT. Translating gives CASVRDTSTDTQYF. The chain carries TRBV2 and TRBJ2-3; TRBD1 is a possible D gene (6 bases). The CDR3 is 14 residues long. Looked up from germline, CDR1 is SNHLY and CDR2 is FYNNEI. V was shortened by 8 bases and J by 2 bases, with 14 bases between the two germline ends.